A single sample gave rise to the 14 T cell receptor beta chains below, sequenced in a study. TCRdb called the 5' RACE reads again in MiXCR, with one record for every CDR3 protein. The data hold approximately 6,300 distinct CDR3 sequences, with under 75% observed a single time. The sequencing input was memory CD4+ T cells sorted from a lymph node. Subset indicated: memory CD4+ T cells, CD4+CD45RO+CD25-. These receptors were taken from a female donor with breast cancer.

This clonotype has only a few counts. The chain combines TRBV7-3 with TRBJ1-1; D remains ambiguous. CDR1 is SGHTA and CDR2 is FQGTGA in the germline V gene. Trimming removed 8 bases from V and 1 base from J, with 11 bases in between. The CDR3 length is 13 residues. The CDR3 DNA reads as TGTGCCAGCCGGGCCAATCGGAACACTGAAGCTTTCTTT. Protein sequence: CASRANRNTEAFF. Looking up the rest from reference TRBV7-3 and TRBJ1-1 gives the full variable domain: GAGVSQTPSNKVTEKGKYVELRCDPISGHTALYWYRQSLGQGPEFLIYFQGTGAADDSGLPNDRFFAVRPEGSVSTLKIQRTERGDSAVYLCASRANRNTEAFFGQGTRLTVV.

The table lists this clonotype with a count of one. This chain uses TRBV5-6 with TRBJ2-3; TRBD1 or TRBD2 may be the D gene (5 bases each). The germline V and J ends were trimmed by 2 bases and 8 bases, with 9 bases remaining between them. Germline assignment: CDR1 SGHDT and CDR2 YYEEEE. The CDR3 totals 12 residues. This chain's CDR3 is CASSFEGITQYF. Written as DNA, the CDR3 is TGTGCCAGCAGCTTTGAGGGGATTACGCAGTATTTT.

V gene TRBV7-9 combines with J gene TRBJ2-7; 7 nucleotides agree with TRBD1. This CDR3 has 14 residues. Germline V gene sequence: CDR1 SEHNR, CDR2 FQNEAQ (reference sequence). V dropped 2 bases and J dropped 5; count of bases not matched to a gene: 6. Here the CDR3 DNA reads TGTGCCAGCAGCTTACATCAGGGGGTCGACGAGCAGTACTTC. It is translated as CASSLHQGVDEQYF.

The rearrangement links TRBV6-4 to TRBJ2-1; TRBD2 is a possible D gene (5 bases). V lost 4 bases to trimming and J lost 9 bases, with 13 bases between them. Germline values: CDR1 MRHNA, CDR2 SNTAGT. The CDR3 has 13 amino acids. The CDR3 DNA is TGTGCCAGCAGTGCCGGCCTTGAGGGTGAGCAGTTCTTC. Its protein product is CASSAGLEGEQFF.

This chain joins TRBV6-6 and TRBJ1-5; tentatively, D is TRBD1 (5 bases). The V and J ends lost 3 bases and 1 base respectively, with 13 bases between them. The germline gives CDR1 MNHNY, CDR2 SVGAGI (reference sequence). The CDR3 is 16 amino acids. The CDR3 DNA is TGTGCCAGCAGTTATAGGCGGGGGATAAGCAATCAGCCCCAGCATTTT. Its protein product is CASSYRRGISNQPQHF.

The CDR3 nucleotides are TGCAGTGCTAACCAGGGCTACTATGGCTACACCTTC. Translating gives CSANQGYYGYTF. The rearrangement links TRBV20-1 to TRBJ1-2; D is perhaps TRBD1 (5 bases). The CDR3 consists of 12 residues. Trimming pared 4 bases from V and 3 bases from J, leaving 9 bases between. CDR1 is DFQATT, CDR2 SNEGSKA, per germline (reference sequence).

This clonotype showed up just a few times. The chain employs TRBV7-3 and TRBJ2-1, with 14 bases that match TRBD2. CDR3 length: 15 amino acids. The junction had 3 bases not matched to a gene; V was cut back by 4 bases and J by 7 bases. Germline V gives CDR1 SGHTA, CDR2 FQGTGA. CDR3 residues: CASSYGTSGGNEQFF. Here the CDR3 DNA reads TGTGCCAGCAGCTACGGGACTAGCGGGGGTAATGAGCAGTTCTTC.

The gene calls are TRBV20-1 and TRBJ2-7; TRBD2 matches 9 bases. J was trimmed by 5 bases and V by 5 bases; bases with no gene match: 10. From germline, CDR1 is DFQATT and CDR2 SNEGSKA (reference sequence). This CDR3 has 14 amino acids. The chain's CDR3 is CSAHRPGLAHEQYF. The CDR3 DNA follows: TGCAGTGCTCACAGACCGGGACTAGCCCACGAGCAGTACTTC.

The V and J genes are TRBV29-1 and TRBJ1-1; D gene ambiguous. The V end lost 7 bases, the J end lost 3 bases, and 9 bases lay between the germline ends. CDR1 is SQVTM and CDR2 is ANQGSEA in the germline V gene. This CDR3 region has 11 residues. CDR3 protein: CSGSGYTEAFF. The CDR3 region has the DNA TGCAGCGGTTCGGGCTACACTGAAGCTTTCTTT.

The V call is TRBV20-1, the J call TRBJ2-3; 7 nucleotides align to TRBD2. CDR1 is DFQATT, CDR2 SNEGSKA, per germline (reference sequence). The V and J ends lost 6 bases and 2 bases, in that order; junction bases with no gene match: 14. This CDR3 has 16 amino acids. For the CDR3, the DNA is TGCAGTGCCGAAACCCCGGCTAGCGGACACACAGATACGCAGTATTTT. Its protein is CSAETPASGHTDTQYF.

This clonotype was picked up one time. At one of its ends the junction is not consistent with the germline gene, which may arise from a read error. The chain couples TRBV12-3 or TRBV12-4 to TRBJ1-6; D uncertain. CDR3 length: 13 residues. The CDR3 here is CVSSLVLGSPLHF. The CDR3 coding sequence is TGTGTCAGCAGTTTAGTGCTGGGTTCACCCCTCCACTTT.

The chain combines TRBV12-3 or TRBV12-4 with TRBJ1-5, with 10 bases aligning to TRBD1. V lost 6 bases to trimming and J lost 7 bases; unmatched junction nucleotides: 6. The CDR3 spans 14 residues. CDR3 loop: CASSPTGGGQPQHF. The CDR3 bases are TGTGCCAGCAGCCCGACAGGGGGCGGACAGCCCCAGCATTTT.

J is TRBJ2-1 and V is TRBV29-1, with D perhaps TRBD2 (5 bases). V lost 1 base to trimming and J lost 7 bases, with 11 bases between them. This CDR3 has 13 amino acids. Germline V gene data show CDR1 as SQVTM and CDR2 as ANQGSEA. CDR3 sequence reads: CSVEGWTENEQFF. The CDR3 DNA sequence: TGCAGCGTTGAAGGTTGGACTGAGAATGAGCAGTTCTTC.

This clonotype appeared once. CDR3 loop: CASRATGYYEQYF. In DNA, the CDR3 is TGCGCCAGCAGGGCGACAGGCTACTACGAGCAGTACTTC. V is TRBV5-1 and J is TRBJ2-7; D may be TRBD1 (6 bases). Trimming shortened V by 5 bases and J by 3 bases, and 12 bases separated the two germline ends. The CDR3 length is 13 residues. The germline V gene has CDR1 SGHRS and CDR2 YFSETQ.